This paragraph reports one T cell receptor beta chain. This clonotype was seen many times. The antigen it binds to is not known. Within one base of it there is no much larger clone, and no base qualities were kept. The data derive from a study of T cells after yellow fever vaccination (dated by TCRdb to between 2018 and 2021). Describing the broader study: The SMART-Seq v4 Ultra Low Input RNA kit was used to prepare libraries from fractions with low cell numbers. To track T-cell clones before and after primary and booster YFV17D yellow fever vaccination, bulk TCR alpha and beta repertoires were sequenced longitudinally. The cohort comprised two healthy male donors, one aged 18 to 30 and one aged 30 to 39 years. Blood was drawn at multiple timepoints before and after primary and secondary immunization, with bulk PBMC replicates and cell subsets isolated. Summary of the overall study and its limitations: A small share of clonotypes occurred in both CD4 and CD8 compartments, likely arising from convergent recombination. Most clones expanded after primary vaccination were re-detected after the booster (almost 97% of CD4 and roughly 87% of CD8), suggesting broad memory maintenance. Compared with the primary T-cell response, the secondary T-cell response was weaker but faster, peaking on day 5 rather than day 15. Because the study included only two donors, the extent to which the findings can be generalized is limited. Computational filtering was required because FACS-sorted repertoires could contain abundant contaminating clonotypes from the bulk population.

CDR1 and CDR2 are read off the germline V gene as SGHRS and YFSETQ. Including cysteine and phenylalanine, the CDR3 has 15 amino acids. Solely the CDR3 DNA is kept, with 45 bases framed from the first base. Cut back by 6 bases and 5 bases, the V and J ends lie 20 bases apart. The sequencer listed for this sample is Illumina NovaSeq 6000. TCR cDNA was synthesized by 5'RACE template switching, which introduced a universal primer site and unique molecular identifiers. Priming for cDNA synthesis came from both the TCR alpha and TCR beta constant segments. Libraries were amplified in two PCR steps, with sample barcodes and sequencing adapters added in the second step. Libraries were sequenced on Illumina HiSeq 2500 (2x100 bp) or NovaSeq (2x150 bp). Per the original workflow: MIGEC was used to demultiplex reads and collapse the reads into UMI consensus sequences, and MiXCR was used for V(D)J alignment. Clonotypes responding to the vaccine were identified with edgeR on replicate PBMC samples, with the criteria of FDR below 0.01 and a log2 fold change above 5 up to day 15. Bulk clonotypes were assigned CD4 or CD8 identity according to which sequenced CD4 or CD8 repertoire held them at higher abundance. TCRdb cleaned the public reads at Q25 with fastp, built clones with MiXCR and kept in-frame beta chains. A single entry per CDR3 protein holds the most common genes and DNA from its merged rows. TCRdb, not the authors, supplied the V and J calls. For this sample there are a few hundred thousand distinct CDR3 sequences; around 4.5% appear just once. The top ten constitute approximately 19% of the sample.

The intended sense of this specimen's treatment or condition label: live attenuated yellow fever vaccine strain. At each blood-draw timepoint, two biological replicates of bulk PBMCs were obtained. PBMCs were isolated from peripheral blood using a standard Ficoll-Paque protocol. RNA was extracted with TriZol from bulk PBMCs, CD4 and CD8 fractions, and dextramer-positive and dextramer-negative fractions. The clonotype comes from a young man who received the YFV17D yellow fever vaccine. The sequence joins TRBV5-1 to TRBJ1-2, and perhaps TRBD1 as D gene, on 6 matching bases. This material consisted of PBMCs, taken 15 days after the yellow fever booster vaccination. The sequence in DNA is TGCGCCAGCAACACAGGGCTCCTGCCCTTTTATGGCTACACCTTC. The translation is CASNTGLLPFYGYTF.